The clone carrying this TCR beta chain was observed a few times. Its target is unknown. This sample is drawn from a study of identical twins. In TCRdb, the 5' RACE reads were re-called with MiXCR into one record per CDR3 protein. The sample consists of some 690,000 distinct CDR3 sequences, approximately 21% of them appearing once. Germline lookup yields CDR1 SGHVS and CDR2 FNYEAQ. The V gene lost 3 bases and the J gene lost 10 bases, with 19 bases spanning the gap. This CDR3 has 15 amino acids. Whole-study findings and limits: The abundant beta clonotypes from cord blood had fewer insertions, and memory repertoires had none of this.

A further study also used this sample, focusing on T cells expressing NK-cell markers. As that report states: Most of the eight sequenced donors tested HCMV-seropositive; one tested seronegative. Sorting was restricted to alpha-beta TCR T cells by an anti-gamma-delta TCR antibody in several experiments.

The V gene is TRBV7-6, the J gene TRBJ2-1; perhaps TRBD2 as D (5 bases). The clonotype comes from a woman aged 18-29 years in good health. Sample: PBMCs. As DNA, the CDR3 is TGTGCCAGCAGCTTCGACCTGGACTTAGGAGAGGAGCAGTTCTTC. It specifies CASSFDLDLGEEQFF.